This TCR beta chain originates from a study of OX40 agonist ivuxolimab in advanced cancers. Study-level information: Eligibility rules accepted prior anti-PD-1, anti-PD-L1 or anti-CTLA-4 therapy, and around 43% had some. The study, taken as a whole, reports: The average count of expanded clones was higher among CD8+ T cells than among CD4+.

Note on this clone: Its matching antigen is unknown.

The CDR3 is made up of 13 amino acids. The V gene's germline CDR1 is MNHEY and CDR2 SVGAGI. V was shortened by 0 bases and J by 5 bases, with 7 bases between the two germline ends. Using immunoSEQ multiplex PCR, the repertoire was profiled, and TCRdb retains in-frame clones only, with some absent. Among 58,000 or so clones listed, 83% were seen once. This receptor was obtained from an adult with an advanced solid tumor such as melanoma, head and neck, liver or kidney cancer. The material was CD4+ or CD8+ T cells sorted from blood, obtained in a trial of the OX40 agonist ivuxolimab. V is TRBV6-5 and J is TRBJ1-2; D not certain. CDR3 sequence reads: CASSYSRGYGYTF. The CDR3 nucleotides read TGTGCCAGCAGTTACTCCCGGGGATATGGCTACACCTTC.